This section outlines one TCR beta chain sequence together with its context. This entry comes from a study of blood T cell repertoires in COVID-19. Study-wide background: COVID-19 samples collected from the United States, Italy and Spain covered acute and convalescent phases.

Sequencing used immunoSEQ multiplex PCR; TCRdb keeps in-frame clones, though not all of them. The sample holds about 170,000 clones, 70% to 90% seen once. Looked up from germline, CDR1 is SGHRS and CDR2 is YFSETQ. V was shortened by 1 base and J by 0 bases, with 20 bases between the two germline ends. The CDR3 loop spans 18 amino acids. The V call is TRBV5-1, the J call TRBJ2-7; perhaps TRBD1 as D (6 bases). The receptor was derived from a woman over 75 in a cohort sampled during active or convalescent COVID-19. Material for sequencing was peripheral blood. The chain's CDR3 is CASSLSLGGDTSSYEQYF. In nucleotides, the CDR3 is TGCGCCAGCAGCTTGAGCCTAGGGGGAGATACCAGCTCCTACGAGCAGTACTTC.